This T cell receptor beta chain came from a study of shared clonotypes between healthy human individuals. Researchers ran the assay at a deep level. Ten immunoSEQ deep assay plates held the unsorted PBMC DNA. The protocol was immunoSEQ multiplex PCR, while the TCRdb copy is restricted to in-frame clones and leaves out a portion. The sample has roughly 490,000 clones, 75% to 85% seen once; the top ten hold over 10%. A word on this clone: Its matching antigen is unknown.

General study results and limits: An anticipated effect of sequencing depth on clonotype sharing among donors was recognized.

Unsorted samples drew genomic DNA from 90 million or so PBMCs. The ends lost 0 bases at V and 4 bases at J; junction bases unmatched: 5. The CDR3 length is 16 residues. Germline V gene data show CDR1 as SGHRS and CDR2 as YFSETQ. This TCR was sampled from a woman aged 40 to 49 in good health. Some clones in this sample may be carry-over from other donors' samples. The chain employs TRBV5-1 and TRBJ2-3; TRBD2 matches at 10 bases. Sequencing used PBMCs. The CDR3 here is CASSLEGLASADTQYF. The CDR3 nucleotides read TGCGCCAGCAGCTTGGAGGGACTAGCGTCGGCAGATACGCAGTATTTT.